The clone carrying this T cell receptor (beta chain) came up many times. Per germline, CDR1 MDHEN and CDR2 SYDVKM. V lost 6 bases, J lost 6 bases, and 12 bases lay in between. The CDR3 has 14 residues. The sample originates from a study of human T cells and chemical hapten exposure. Noted time point: patch test 1, 2 weeks after DPC sensitization. As to treatment: therapeutic diphenylcyclopropenone sensitization with weekly scalp DPC. TCRdb called the RACE reads again in MiXCR, with one record for every CDR3 protein. The sample comprises 180,000 or so distinct CDR3 sequences, about 15% of which are singletons, and about 1.7% rests with the top ten.

The sequence was obtained from a woman in her twenties or thirties with alopecia areata. Some clones in this sample may be carry-over from other donors' samples. Sequences were derived from whole blood, sampled in connection with sensitization to the hapten diphenylcyclopropenone (DPC). This rearrangement joins TRBV28 to TRBJ2-6; possibly TRBD2 for D (7 bases). CDR3 in DNA: TGTGCCAGCAGGAGGGGGGGCGCGGCCAACGTCCTGACTTTC. Protein sequence: CASRRGGAANVLTF.